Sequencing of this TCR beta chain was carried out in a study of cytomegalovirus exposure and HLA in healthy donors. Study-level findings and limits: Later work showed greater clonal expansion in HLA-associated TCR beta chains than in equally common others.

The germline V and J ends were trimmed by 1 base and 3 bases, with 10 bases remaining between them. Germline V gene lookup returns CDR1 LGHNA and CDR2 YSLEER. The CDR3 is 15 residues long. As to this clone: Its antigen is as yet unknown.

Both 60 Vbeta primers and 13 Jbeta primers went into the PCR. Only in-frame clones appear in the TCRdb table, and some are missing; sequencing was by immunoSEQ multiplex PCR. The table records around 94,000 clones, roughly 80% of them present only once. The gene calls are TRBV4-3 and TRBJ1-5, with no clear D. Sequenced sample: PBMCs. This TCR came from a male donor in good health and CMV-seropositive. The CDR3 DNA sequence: TGCGCCAGCAGCCAAGGGTATGCGTTCAATCAGCCCCAGCATTTT. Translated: CASSQGYAFNQPQHF.